These 10 T cell receptor beta chains share one sample of origin, sequenced in a study of blood T cells in healthy people across ages. Primed by a sample-barcoded 5' primer and a J-beta primer mix, a second PCR proceeded for 7 to 11 cycles. TCRdb fed the 5' RACE reads into MiXCR, producing one record per CDR3 protein. The sample has fewer than 2,000,000 distinct CDR3 sequences; roughly two fifths are singletons. Input material: blood. The receptors were gathered from a human donor in good health.

This clonotype was recorded a few times. The V gene is TRBV6-2 or TRBV6-3, the J gene TRBJ2-7; D may be TRBD1 (5 bases). The DNA matches TRBJ2-5 better at its end, which makes the J call doubtful. Germline CDR1 and CDR2: MNHEY and SVGEGT. CDR3 size: 14 residues. The CDR3 sequence: CASQLTADKKTQYF. CDR3 nucleotide sequence: TGTGCCAGCCAACTGACAGCCGATAAGAAGACCCAGTACTTC.

This clonotype was recorded a few times. The J gene is TRBJ2-7, the V gene TRBV4-3; no definite D call. Germline CDR1 and CDR2: LGHNA and YSLEER. V lost 0 bases to trimming and J lost 1 base, with 13 bases between them. This CDR3 has 16 amino acids. The CDR3 DNA is TGCGCCAGCAGCCAAGATCCCCCGGGCGTATCCTACGAGCAGTACTTC. It encodes CASSQDPPGVSYEQYF.

The chain is built from TRBV6-5 and TRBJ1-2, with no clear D. This CDR3 spans 14 amino acids. Germline V lookup: CDR1 MNHEY, CDR2 SVGAGI. Trimming removed 6 bases from V and 8 bases from J, with 19 bases in between. The CDR3 is CASSSTGPTLGYTF. The CDR3 coding sequence is TGTGCCAGCAGCTCTACCGGGCCCACCTTGGGCTACACCTTC.

The rearrangement joins TRBV12-3 or TRBV12-4 to TRBJ2-3; no definite D call. V dropped 4 bases and J dropped 4 bases, with 9 bases sitting between them. This CDR3 is 13 amino acids long. DNA of the CDR3: TGTGCCAGCAGTTGGGCGCCTCCAGATACGCAGTATTTT. Translated, it gives CASSWAPPDTQYF.

In its sample, this clonotype was seen a few times. The chain links TRBV7-8 to TRBJ1-1; weak D call: TRBD1 (5 bases). V was clipped by 7 bases and J by 4 bases, with 16 bases between them. Germline V CDR1 and CDR2: SGHVS, FQNEAQ. CDR3 length equals 14 residues. The DNA of the CDR3 is TGTGCCAGCACCCCCGCGGAGGGGAGCACTGAAGCTTTCTTT. This encodes CASTPAEGSTEAFF.

The chain combines TRBV20-1 with TRBJ2-1, with TRBD1 matching over 10 bases. This CDR3 is 14 amino acids long. With 6 bases clipped from V and 2 bases from J, the junction kept 4 bases outside the gene matches. Germline CDR1 and CDR2: DFQATT and SNEGSKA (reference sequence). The CDR3 sequence is CSAGGTGAYNEQFF. The CDR3, as DNA: TGCAGTGCAGGAGGGACAGGGGCCTACAATGAGCAGTTCTTC.

V is TRBV4-1 and J is TRBJ1-1; D uncertain. The CDR3 extends over 14 amino acids. CDR1 is MGHRA, CDR2 YSYEKL, per germline. Trimming took off 2 bases at V and 3 bases at J, with 10 bases between the two ends. CDR3 amino acids: CASSQSSSYTEAFF. DNA of the CDR3: TGCGCCAGCAGCCAATCGTCGTCCTACACTGAAGCTTTCTTT.

This clonotype was detected only a few times. The V call is TRBV12-3 or TRBV12-4, the J call TRBJ2-1; TRBD2 matches 12 bases. The CDR3 consists of 18 residues. The V and J ends lost 5 bases and 2 bases, in that order; junction bases with no gene match: 10. CDR3 protein: CASSRTTWTSGAYNEQFF. The CDR3 nucleotides are TGTGCCAGCAGTCGAACAACTTGGACTAGCGGGGCCTACAATGAGCAGTTCTTC.

J is TRBJ2-7 and V is TRBV15; D not resolved. Deletions cut 5 bases from V and 0 bases from J, with 17 bases between. The V gene's germline CDR1 is LNHNV and CDR2 YYDKDF (reference sequence). The CDR3 covers 16 residues. CDR3: CATSPRETRLSYEQYF. The CDR3 nucleotides are TGTGCCACCAGCCCTAGAGAGACCAGACTCTCCTACGAGCAGTACTTC.

This clonotype was seen repeatedly, ten times or more. The gene calls are TRBV12-3 or TRBV12-4 and TRBJ2-1; TRBD2 might be the D (5 bases). The germline V and J ends were trimmed by 4 bases and 5 bases, with 12 bases remaining between them. CDR3 size: 14 residues. The CDR3 sequence: CASSSHGVNNEQFF. The CDR3 region has the DNA TGTGCCAGCAGTTCCCACGGGGTTAACAATGAGCAGTTCTTC.